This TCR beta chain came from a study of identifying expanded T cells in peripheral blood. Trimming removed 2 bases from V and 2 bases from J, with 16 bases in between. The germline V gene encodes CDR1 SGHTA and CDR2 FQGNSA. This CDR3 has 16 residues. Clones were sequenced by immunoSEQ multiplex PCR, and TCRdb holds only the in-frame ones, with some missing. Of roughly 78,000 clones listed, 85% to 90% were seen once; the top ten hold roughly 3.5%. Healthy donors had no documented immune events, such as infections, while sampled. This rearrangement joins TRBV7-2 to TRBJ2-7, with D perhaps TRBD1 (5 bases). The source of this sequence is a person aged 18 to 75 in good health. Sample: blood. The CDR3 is CASSLSRQGSPYEQYF. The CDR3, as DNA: TGTGCCAGCAGCTTAAGTCGTCAGGGCTCCCCCTACGAGCAGTACTTC. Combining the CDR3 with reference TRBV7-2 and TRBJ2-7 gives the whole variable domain GAGVSQSPSNKVTEKGKDVELRCDPISGHTALYWYRQSLGQGLEFLIYFQGNSAPDKSGLPSDRFSAERTGGSVSTLTIQRTQQEDSAVYLCASSLSRQGSPYEQYFGPGTRLTVT.